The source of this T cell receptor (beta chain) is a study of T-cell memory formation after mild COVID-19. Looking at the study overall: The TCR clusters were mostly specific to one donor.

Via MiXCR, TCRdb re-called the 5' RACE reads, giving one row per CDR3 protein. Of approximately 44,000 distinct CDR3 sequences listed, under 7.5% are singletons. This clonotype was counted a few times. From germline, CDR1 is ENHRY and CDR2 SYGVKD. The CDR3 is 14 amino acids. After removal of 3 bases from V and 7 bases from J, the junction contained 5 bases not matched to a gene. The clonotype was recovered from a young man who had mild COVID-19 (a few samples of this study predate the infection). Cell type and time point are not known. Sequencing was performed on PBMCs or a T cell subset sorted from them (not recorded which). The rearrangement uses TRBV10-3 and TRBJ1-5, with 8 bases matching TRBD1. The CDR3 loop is CAISETGGRQPQHF. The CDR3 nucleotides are TGTGCCATCAGTGAAACAGGGGGAAGACAGCCCCAGCATTTT.